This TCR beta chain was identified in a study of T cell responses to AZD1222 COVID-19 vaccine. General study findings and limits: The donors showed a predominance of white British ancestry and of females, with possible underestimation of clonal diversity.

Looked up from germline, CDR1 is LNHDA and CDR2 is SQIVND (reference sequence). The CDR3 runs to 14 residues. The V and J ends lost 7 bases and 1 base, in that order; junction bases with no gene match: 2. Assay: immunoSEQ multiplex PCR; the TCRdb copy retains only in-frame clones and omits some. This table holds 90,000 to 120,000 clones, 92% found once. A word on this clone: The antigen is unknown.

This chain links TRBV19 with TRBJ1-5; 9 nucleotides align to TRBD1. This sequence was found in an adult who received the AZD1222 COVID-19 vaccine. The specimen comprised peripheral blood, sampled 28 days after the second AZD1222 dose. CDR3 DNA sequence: TGTGCCAGTAATGACAGGGGGAGCAATCAGCCCCAGCATTTT. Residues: CASNDRGSNQPQHF.